A single sample gave rise to the 9 T cell receptor beta chains below, sequenced in a study of neoadjuvant anti-PD-1 for oral cavity cancer. Produced via immunoSEQ multiplex PCR; TCRdb's table is partial and in-frame only. The sample consists of over 65,000 clones, roughly 84% of them appearing once. Time point of the sample: after neoadjuvant nivolumab, at surgical resection. Sample: PBMCs, taken after nivolumab (anti-PD-1) treatment. The receptors originated from a person aged 40 to 85 with oral cavity squamous cell carcinoma.

The gene calls are TRBV6-5 and TRBJ1-1, with TRBD1 matching 8 bases. V shed 6 bases, J shed 5 bases, and the junction held 8 bases outside the gene matches. CDR3 length: 14 amino acids. CDR1 is MNHEY and CDR2 is SVGAGI in the germline V gene. CDR3 protein: CASRDRVKRTEAFF. CDR3 nucleotides: TGTGCCAGCAGGGACAGGGTAAAAAGGACTGAAGCTTTCTTT.

This clone showed up just a few times. This rearrangement joins TRBV19 to TRBJ2-1; D possibly corresponds to TRBD1 (5 bases). Between the trimmed V and J ends, which lost 4 bases and 2 bases, there was a span of 18 bases. Germline V gives CDR1 LNHDA, CDR2 SQIVND (reference sequence). The CDR3 covers 17 residues. In DNA, the CDR3 is TGTGCCAGTAGTAGAAGGGGTGGAACGGGTACCTACAATGAGCAGTTCTTC. Amino acid sequence: CASSRRGGTGTYNEQFF.

The J gene is TRBJ2-1, the V gene TRBV2; D is unclear. Germline-derived CDR1 and CDR2 are SNHLY and FYNNEI. V lost 3 bases and J 0 bases, leaving 9 bases between the germline ends. This CDR3 contains 15 residues. The CDR3 loop reads CASSDGMSSYNEQFF. CDR3 nucleotides: TGTGCCAGCAGTGACGGTATGAGCTCCTACAATGAGCAGTTCTTC.

The chain has TRBV27 and TRBJ2-7; 8 nucleotides line up with TRBD2. The V gene's germline CDR1 is MNHEY and CDR2 SMNVEV (reference sequence). After removal of 3 bases from V and 2 bases from J, the junction contained 15 bases not matched to a gene. This CDR3 has 18 residues. The CDR3 nucleotides are TGTGCCAGCAGTTTTACCGTGACCGGGACTAGAAAGGCCTACGAGCAGTACTTC. It encodes CASSFTVTGTRKAYEQYF.

V usage is TRBV7-2 and J usage is TRBJ2-3, with 7 nucleotides matching TRBD2. The CDR3 covers 14 residues. V dropped 2 bases and J dropped 1; count of bases not matched to a gene: 0. Germline lookup yields CDR1 SGHTA and CDR2 FQGNSA. The CDR3 DNA reads as TGTGCCAGCAGCTTAACTAGCGGCACAGATACGCAGTATTTT. This sequence encodes CASSLTSGTDTQYF.

This clone was counted a single time. The chain joins TRBV12-5 to TRBJ1-1, with a tentative D call TRBD1 (5 bases). The CDR3 length is 13 residues. V dropped 5 bases and J dropped 3 bases, with 10 bases sitting between them. Germline CDR1 is LGHNT and CDR2 is FRNRAP. CDR3 sequence (DNA): TGTGCTAGTGGTCCTAGGGGCCACACTGAAGCTTTCTTT. Residues: CASGPRGHTEAFF.

This chain uses TRBV4-1 with TRBJ2-1; 7 bases fit TRBD2. CDR3 length equals 18 residues. Per the germline V gene, CDR1 is MGHRA and CDR2 is YSYEKL. After removal of 5 bases from V and 8 bases from J, the junction contained 21 bases not matched to a gene. The CDR3 is CASSMPPRDYQREHEQFF. The DNA of the CDR3 is TGCGCCAGCAGCATGCCTCCTCGGGACTACCAAAGAGAGCATGAGCAGTTCTTC.

The genes are TRBV6-1 and TRBJ2-6; unclear D gene. In germline, CDR1 is MNHNS, CDR2 SASEGT. V was shortened by 4 bases and J by 0 bases, with 4 bases between the two germline ends. The length of the CDR3 is 14 residues. The CDR3 spells CASSGISGANVLTF. The DNA of the CDR3 is TGTGCCAGCAGTGGAATCTCTGGGGCCAACGTCCTGACTTTC.

This clone appeared a single time. The chain employs TRBV30 and TRBJ2-7, with 9 bases identical to TRBD1. This CDR3 is built from 15 residues. CDR1 and CDR2 (germline): GTSNPN, SVGIG (reference sequence). The junction had 11 bases not matched to a gene; V was cut back by 4 bases and J by 4 bases. The DNA for the CDR3 is TGTGCCTGGAAATACGGGACAGGGAATTTTTACGAGCAGTACTTC. Translated, it gives CAWKYGTGNFYEQYF.